Following are 23 T cell receptor beta chains from one sample sequenced in a study of memory CD4+ T cells and cytomegalovirus serostatus. Some clones are missing from TCRdb's copy, which holds only in-frame ones; the method was immunoSEQ multiplex PCR. The sample yields about 100,000 clones, 80% seen once. The sort gate was single viable CD3+CD4+CD8-CD45RO+ cells for memory CD4+ T cells. The sequenced sample was memory CD4+ T cells from blood. All receptors come from an adult in good health and CMV-seropositive.

This rearrangement joins TRBV5-1 to TRBJ1-1, with D possibly matching TRBD1 (6 bases). This CDR3 has 14 residues. Trimming left V 4 bases short and J 0 bases short, with 10 bases between. The V gene's germline CDR1 is SGHRS and CDR2 YFSETQ. The CDR3 coding sequence is TGCGCCAGCAGCGTACAGGGTTTGAACACTGAAGCTTTCTTT. Translation: CASSVQGLNTEAFF.

This sequence joins TRBV18 and TRBJ1-1; 8 bases agree with TRBD1. Germline V gives CDR1 KGHSH, CDR2 LQKENI. V was clipped by 1 base and J by 6 bases; unmatched bases: 4. The CDR3 consists of 14 residues. This chain's CDR3 is CASSPRDRRAEAFF. The CDR3 DNA reads as TGTGCCAGCTCACCACGGGACAGGAGGGCTGAAGCTTTCTTT.

The chain carries TRBV10-3 and TRBJ1-4; D unclear. The V gene lost 5 bases and the J gene lost 8 bases, with 12 bases spanning the gap. The CDR3 has 13 amino acids. Germline-derived CDR1 and CDR2 are ENHRY and SYGVKD. CDR3 loop: CAISTRPGEKLFF. The CDR3, as DNA: TGTGCCATCAGTACCCGCCCCGGGGAAAAACTGTTTTTT.

V gene TRBV10-3 combines with J gene TRBJ2-7; D may be TRBD1 (7 bases). The CDR3 spans 15 residues. V was trimmed by 4 bases and J by 7 bases, leaving 20 bases between them. Looked up from germline, CDR1 is ENHRY and CDR2 is SYGVKD. The CDR3 coding sequence is TGTGCCATCAGTGGCAGGGGGAGGCCCTCCGGGGAGCAGTACTTC. It translates to CAISGRGRPSGEQYF.

The rearrangement links TRBV28 to TRBJ2-7; D ambiguous. Trimming removed 8 bases from V and 3 bases from J, with 8 bases in between. Germline CDR1 reads MDHEN; CDR2 reads SYDVKM. CDR3 length: 11 amino acids. As DNA, the CDR3 is TGTGCCAGCGGAATAGGCTACGAGCAGTACTTC. Translated, it gives CASGIGYEQYF.

V gene TRBV5-1 combines with J gene TRBJ2-1; D ambiguous. The CDR3 contains 14 residues. Germline V lookup: CDR1 SGHRS, CDR2 YFSETQ. V was clipped by 0 bases and J by 2 bases, with 6 bases between them. The CDR3 coding sequence is TGCGCCAGCAGCTTGGAGGCCCCCTACAATGAGCAGTTCTTC. It is translated as CASSLEAPYNEQFF.

As DNA, the CDR3 is TGTGCCAGCAGTCCCCGCCCGCGGGATGGCTACACCTTC. Translated: CASSPRPRDGYTF. The chain has TRBV27 and TRBJ1-2; D gene uncertain. The CDR3 spans 13 residues. The germline V and J ends were trimmed by 5 bases and 6 bases, with 13 bases remaining between them. Germline V gene data show CDR1 as MNHEY and CDR2 as SMNVEV (reference sequence).

The chain employs TRBV5-1 and TRBJ1-1, with a weak D call TRBD1 (6 bases). This CDR3 has 14 amino acids. Germline-derived CDR1 and CDR2 are SGHRS and YFSETQ. V lost 0 bases to trimming and J lost 0 bases, with 6 bases between them. CDR3: CASSLEGVNTEAFF. CDR3 in DNA: TGCGCCAGCAGCTTGGAGGGGGTGAACACTGAAGCTTTCTTT.

In this sample, this clone turned up a few times. The V and J genes are TRBV27 and TRBJ2-7; 8 bases are a match to TRBD2. There are 16 residues in the CDR3. V was clipped by 6 bases and J by 1 base; unmatched bases: 11. The germline V gene encodes CDR1 MNHEY and CDR2 SMNVEV (reference sequence). The CDR3 reads CASRSLASGSSYEQYF. As DNA, the CDR3 is TGTGCCAGCAGATCCTTAGCCAGCGGGAGTTCCTACGAGCAGTACTTC.

The chain carries TRBV7-9 and TRBJ1-5; D ambiguous. With 5 bases removed from V and 0 bases from J, the gap between germline ends came to 14 bases. From germline, CDR1 is SEHNR and CDR2 FQNEAQ (reference sequence). This CDR3 spans 16 amino acids. The CDR3 coding sequence is TGTGCCAGCAGCCCTTCGCCGGGTTATAGCAATCAGCCCCAGCATTTT. Its translation: CASSPSPGYSNQPQHF.

V is TRBV4-2 and J is TRBJ1-4; D gene ambiguous. Per germline, CDR1 LGHNA and CDR2 YNFKEQ. Trimming took 1 base from V and 10 from J, leaving 7 bases between them. This CDR3 is built from 12 residues. This chain's CDR3 is CASSQGWGKLFF. The CDR3 DNA sequence: TGTGCCAGCAGCCAAGGGTGGGGAAAACTGTTTTTT.

This clone was seen once. This rearrangement joins TRBV7-2 to TRBJ2-2; D is undetermined. Trimming pared 0 bases from V and 4 bases from J, leaving 6 bases between. The CDR3 spans 14 residues. Germline-derived CDR1 and CDR2 are SGHTA and FQGNSA. The CDR3 DNA follows: TGTGCCAGCAGCTTAGCCCATTTCACCGGGGAGCTGTTTTTT. This encodes CASSLAHFTGELFF.

The rearrangement links TRBV5-4 to TRBJ2-2, with D perhaps TRBD1 (5 bases). The CDR3 has 14 residues. Germline V gene sequence: CDR1 SGHNT, CDR2 YYREEE (reference sequence). V lost 0 bases to trimming and J lost 6 bases, with 9 bases between them. CDR3: CASSLAKTAGELFF. For the CDR3, the DNA is TGTGCCAGCAGCTTGGCCAAGACAGCCGGGGAGCTGTTTTTT.

The chain carries TRBV6-1 and TRBJ1-4, with no clear D. Looked up from germline, CDR1 is MNHNS and CDR2 is SASEGT. The CDR3 extends over 12 amino acids. Between the trimmed V and J ends, which lost 0 bases and 10 bases, there was a span of 6 bases. This CDR3 is CASSEARGKLFF. The CDR3 DNA is TGTGCCAGCAGTGAAGCCCGAGGAAAACTGTTTTTT.

J is TRBJ2-5 and V is TRBV19; 10 bases line up with TRBD1. The J segment lost 2 bases and the V segment lost 3 bases, leaving 6 bases of the junction unmatched. The CDR3 consists of 16 residues. Germline V gene data show CDR1 as LNHDA and CDR2 as SQIVND (reference sequence). As DNA, the CDR3 is TGTGCCAGTAGTATTGGGACAGGGGAAGGACAAGAGACCCAGTACTTC. Its translation is CASSIGTGEGQETQYF.

The chain links TRBV15 to TRBJ2-7, with TRBD1 matching over 7 bases. Unmatched junction bases numbered 13, after V lost 5 bases and J lost 6 bases. The CDR3 totals 15 residues. Germline V CDR1 and CDR2: LNHNV, YYDKDF (reference sequence). The CDR3 loop is CATSQGGDPPGEQYF. CDR3 bases: TGTGCCACCAGCCAAGGGGGCGACCCACCCGGCGAGCAGTACTTC.

The chain uses TRBV7-3 and TRBJ2-3, with 7 positions matching TRBD2. CDR3 length equals 16 residues. Trimming removed 5 bases from V and 3 bases from J; junction bases left unmatched: 11. Germline lookup yields CDR1 SGHTA and CDR2 FQGTGA. In DNA form, the CDR3 reads TGTGCCAGCAGCCTTGGGGGGGGAGAAGGTACAGATACGCAGTATTTT. Its translation: CASSLGGGEGTDTQYF.

This chain uses TRBV28 with TRBJ2-2, with D possibly being TRBD2 (5 bases). CDR3 length: 14 amino acids. Deletions cut 5 bases from V and 2 bases from J, with 9 bases between. Germline V lookup: CDR1 MDHEN, CDR2 SYDVKM. Written as DNA, the CDR3 is TGTGCCAGCAGTGAAGCGGTAAACACCGGGGAGCTGTTTTTT. Protein sequence: CASSEAVNTGELFF.

CDR3 residues: CATVIGSFRDTQYF. CDR3 nucleotides: TGTGCCACCGTTATTGGGAGTTTCAGGGATACGCAGTATTTT. The rearrangement links TRBV7-8 to TRBJ2-3; D possibly corresponds to TRBD2 (5 bases). The length of the CDR3 is 14 residues. Per germline, CDR1 SGHVS and CDR2 FQNEAQ. Trimming shortened V by 10 bases and J by 6 bases, and 20 bases separated the two germline ends.

The chain recombines TRBV11-3 with TRBJ2-3; the D gene is possibly TRBD1 (6 bases). CDR1 is SGHNT and CDR2 is YENEEA in the germline V gene. The V gene lost 4 bases and the J gene lost 1 base, with 12 bases spanning the gap. The CDR3 loop spans 15 amino acids. CDR3 DNA sequence: TGTGCCAGCAGCTCCAGGGGAGTGGGCACAGATACGCAGTATTTT. Translation: CASSSRGVGTDTQYF.

The gene calls are TRBV13 and TRBJ2-1, with D possibly being TRBD2 (6 bases). CDR3 length: 16 amino acids. Trimming took 2 bases from V and 4 from J, leaving 15 bases between them. Germline assignment: CDR1 PRHDT and CDR2 FYEKMQ (reference sequence). The CDR3 loop reads CASSLRWEAAYNEQFF. In nucleotides, the CDR3 is TGTGCCAGCAGCTTACGGTGGGAGGCCGCGTACAATGAGCAGTTCTTC.

The rearrangement links TRBV5-1 to TRBJ1-5; D gene uncertain. V lost 5 bases and J lost 5, with 11 bases in between. The germline V gene encodes CDR1 SGHRS and CDR2 YFSETQ. This CDR3 comprises 13 residues. This CDR3 reads CASRSGLDQPQHF. CDR3 coding DNA: TGCGCCAGCAGGTCCGGGCTCGATCAGCCCCAGCATTTT.

The chain uses TRBV18 and TRBJ2-3; D remains ambiguous. The V gene lost 3 bases and the J gene lost 4 bases, with 14 bases spanning the gap. Germline V gene lookup returns CDR1 KGHSH and CDR2 LQKENI. The CDR3 is 15 residues long. CDR3 region: CASSPSAGSPDTQYF. The CDR3 DNA follows: TGTGCCAGCTCACCCAGCGCTGGGTCCCCAGATACGCAGTATTTT.